This T cell receptor beta chain is from a study of T cell responses to AZD1222 COVID-19 vaccine. Regarding the study as a whole: Increased Spike-specific TCR breadth and depth were observed after two AZD1222 doses. Nearly half of spike-specific TCRs reportedly go after variant regions that carry no mutations. The sample set comprised mostly white British donors with more females, and clonal diversity was possibly underestimated.

Trimming removed 5 bases from V and 5 bases from J; junction bases left unmatched: 8. The CDR3 is 14 amino acids. Germline CDR1 reads SGHTA; CDR2 reads FQGTGA. For this clone: What it binds is not known.

Data came from immunoSEQ multiplex PCR; TCRdb stores just in-frame clones and leaves some out. The sample holds about 140,000 clones. Source material: peripheral blood. The TCR was taken from an adult in good health. The chain carries TRBV7-3 and TRBJ2-7; the match to TRBD2 covers 8 bases. The CDR3 coding sequence is TGTGCCAGCAGCACCGGGACTAGTCCGCACGAGCAGTACTTC. It specifies CASSTGTSPHEQYF.